This entry lists 30 T cell receptor beta chains sequenced from one sample in a study of low-dose radiotherapy and immunotherapy resistance in tumors. First-strand cDNA used TRAV- and TRBV-specific primers, covering alpha and beta chains. The authors ran 15 to 20 PCR cycles to amplify TCRs with a constant-region primer and V-primer adapter. Via MiXCR, TCRdb re-called the reads, giving one row per CDR3 protein. Of around 100,000 distinct CDR3 sequences in the sample, 20% were seen once. Time point described: after trial treatment. The treatment was: LDRT plus nivolumab, ipilimumab, low-dose cyclophosphamide and aspirin (RACIN trial). The source was PBMCs, collected after low-dose radiotherapy plus immunotherapy. Receptors were obtained from a male donor with prostate cancer.

Comments on this clonotype: Its ends do not fully match the called genes, so a read error is possible. The chain joins TRBV28 to TRBJ2-1; D gene unclear. The germline CDR1 and CDR2 sequences are MDHEN and SYDVKM. This CDR3 is 12 amino acids long. CDR3 sequence reads: CASSLGGNERFF. As DNA, the CDR3 is TGTGCCAGCAGTTTAGGCGGCAATGAGCGGTTCTTC.

Comments on this clonotype: A far larger clone is just one base off, so this is likely a read error. V gene TRBV6-6 combines with J gene TRBJ1-1; D call uncertain. Germline assignment: CDR1 MNHNY and CDR2 SVGAGI (reference sequence). The CDR3 totals 12 residues. The CDR3 nucleotides read TGTCCCAGCATGAGAGGGAACACTGAAGCTTTCTTT. It codes for CPSMRGNTEAFF.

This clonotype was detected only a few times. V usage is TRBV7-2 and J usage is TRBJ1-2; no reliable D call. This CDR3 contains 13 residues. The ends were cut back, 6 bases at V and 6 bases at J, with 14 bases in the middle. CDR1 and CDR2 from the germline V gene are SGHTA and FQGNSA. The CDR3 DNA reads TGTGCCAGCAGTTTCCCCGAGGAGAATGGCTACACCTTC. This gives the protein CASSFPEENGYTF.

On this clonotype itself: Only one base separates this from a far larger clonotype, so it likely reflects a read error. The chain employs TRBV6-8 and TRBJ2-7; D may be TRBD1 (5 bases). CDR1 is MNHGY, CDR2 SAAAGT, per germline. The CDR3 length is 15 residues. CDR3 sequence reads: CASSYSRTPSYEHYF. CDR3 DNA sequence: TGTGCCAGCAGTTACTCTAGGACACCCTCCTACGAGCACTACTTC.

This clonotype was observed many times. The V and J genes are TRBV30 and TRBJ2-2; the match to TRBD2 covers 9 bases. Germline assignment: CDR1 GTSNPN and CDR2 SVGIG (reference sequence). The V segment lost 6 bases and the J segment 4 bases; nucleotides outside the gene matches: 9. The CDR3 contains 15 residues. CDR3 sequence: CACMRASGATGELFF. CDR3 sequence (DNA): TGTGCCTGCATGAGGGCTAGCGGGGCCACCGGGGAGCTGTTTTTT.

This clonotype was counted many times. This sequence joins TRBV19 and TRBJ2-7, with a tentative D call TRBD2 (5 bases). The V gene's germline CDR1 is LNHDA and CDR2 SQIVND (reference sequence). V was cut by 0 bases and J by 3 bases, with 9 bases left in between. The CDR3 is 14 amino acids. The CDR3 reads CASSIDFRDYEQYF. The CDR3 region has the DNA TGTGCCAGTAGTATAGATTTCCGGGACTACGAGCAGTACTTC.

This clonotype was observed at least ten times. The rearrangement uses TRBV5-1 and TRBJ2-1, with D possibly matching TRBD2 (6 bases). From germline, CDR1 is SGHRS and CDR2 YFSETQ. Trimming stripped 0 bases from V and 1 base from J, with 11 bases between. This CDR3 has 16 amino acids. The CDR3 nucleotides read TGCGCCAGCAGCTTGGCGGGAGTGTCGTCCTACAATGAGCAGTTCTTC. This translates into CASSLAGVSSYNEQFF.

This clonotype was counted ten times or more. V and J are TRBV12-3 or TRBV12-4 and TRBJ2-3, with 15 nucleotides matching TRBD2. The CDR3 length is 16 residues. V shed 5 bases and J 5 bases; nucleotides not matched to a gene: 5. CDR3 region: CASSPGLAGGLDTQYF. The CDR3 nucleotides read TGTGCCAGCAGTCCGGGACTAGCGGGGGGCCTAGATACGCAGTATTTT.

As concerns this clonotype: Since a far larger clone is one base different, this is likely a read error. The chain employs TRBV5-8 and TRBJ2-1, with 7 bases aligning to TRBD2. Germline assignment: CDR1 SGHTS and CDR2 YDEGEE. The CDR3 length is 14 residues. With V trimmed by 4 bases and J by 13 bases, 14 bases remained unmatched. The CDR3 DNA reads as TGTGCCAGCAGCCCCTCGGGGACTACGGGGACCCAGTTCTTC. Amino acid sequence: CASSPSGTTGTQFF.

This clonotype was found many times. The V gene is TRBV20-1, the J gene TRBJ2-3; possible D gene TRBD1, 6 bases. The CDR3 extends over 13 amino acids. Trimming took off 4 bases at V and 2 bases at J, with 10 bases between the two ends. Germline V gives CDR1 DFQATT, CDR2 SNEGSKA (reference sequence). The CDR3 nucleotides are TGCAGTGCTATCAGGGGAACCACAGATACGCAGTATTTT. Amino acids: CSAIRGTTDTQYF.

The table lists this clonotype with many counts. The gene calls are TRBV6-4 and TRBJ1-1; perhaps TRBD1 as D (6 bases). In germline, CDR1 is MRHNA, CDR2 SNTAGT. The CDR3 consists of 15 residues. V was clipped by 0 bases and J by 5 bases, with 13 bases between them. The DNA of the CDR3 is TGTGCCAGCAGTGACTCGAGGGGGGGGAAGACTGAAGCTTTCTTT. Protein sequence: CASSDSRGGKTEAFF.

V gene TRBV28 combines with J gene TRBJ2-7; TRBD2 is a possible D gene (7 bases). Germline-derived CDR1 and CDR2 are MDHEN and SYDVKM. V was shortened by 7 bases and J by 5 bases, with 15 bases between the two germline ends. CDR3 length equals 13 residues. CDR3 bases: TGTGCCAGCAAAGGGGGGGGAGCCCACGAGCAGTACTTC. Its protein product is CASKGGGAHEQYF.

This clonotype appeared many times. The chain uses TRBV19 and TRBJ2-1, with D possibly being TRBD2 (7 bases). The germline V and J ends were trimmed by 7 bases and 9 bases, with 22 bases remaining between them. The V gene's germline CDR1 is LNHDA and CDR2 SQIVND (reference sequence). This CDR3 contains 15 residues. The CDR3 coding sequence is TGTGCCAGTACCCCTGGGGGGGCTCAGGTCAGTGAGCAGTTCTTC. The encoded protein is CASTPGGAQVSEQFF.

V gene TRBV18 combines with J gene TRBJ2-2, with D possibly matching TRBD1 (6 bases). V lost 0 bases to trimming and J lost 2 bases, with 10 bases between them. The CDR3 extends over 16 amino acids. The germline V gene encodes CDR1 KGHSH and CDR2 LQKENI. CDR3 nucleotide sequence: TGTGCCAGCTCACCACCAGGGACACCTAACACCGGGGAGCTGTTTTTT. Protein: CASSPPGTPNTGELFF.

This clonotype was found many times. The rearrangement uses TRBV5-6 and TRBJ2-7, with 9 bases that match TRBD1. Germline V gene lookup returns CDR1 SGHDT and CDR2 YYEEEE. J lost 4 bases, V lost 4 bases, and 6 bases had no gene match. CDR3 length: 14 amino acids. CDR3 bases: TGTGCCAGCAGCCAGGACAGGGGAAGATACGAGCAGTACTTC. It is translated as CASSQDRGRYEQYF.

In its sample, this clonotype was seen many times. The chain links TRBV28 to TRBJ1-4, with no clear D. Per germline, CDR1 MDHEN and CDR2 SYDVKM. This CDR3 is 13 amino acids long. Trimming cost V 8 bases and J 12 bases, with 19 bases left between them. In DNA, the CDR3 is TGTGCCAGCTACCAAGGAGGGCCTAGGGAACTGTTTTTT. Translation: CASYQGGPRELFF.

This clonotype was found many times. This chain uses TRBV12-5 with TRBJ2-3; D ambiguous. Between the trimmed V and J ends, which lost 8 bases and 6 bases, there was a span of 12 bases. The CDR3 runs 12 residues. Germline-derived CDR1 and CDR2 are LGHNT and FRNRAP. The CDR3: CASKLALDTQYF. CDR3 bases: TGTGCTAGTAAACTTGCCCTCGATACGCAGTATTTT.

This clonotype was picked up many times. This chain joins TRBV29-1 and TRBJ2-5; D is undetermined. CDR3 length equals 15 residues. Germline values: CDR1 SQVTM, CDR2 ANQGSEA. V was shortened by 0 bases and J by 1 base, with 12 bases between the two germline ends. The CDR3 loop is CSVEDHRTPQETQYF. CDR3 in DNA: TGCAGCGTTGAAGATCACCGTACACCCCAAGAGACCCAGTACTTC.

This clonotype was seen repeatedly, ten times or more. The chain has TRBV6-5 and TRBJ2-1, with 9 bases aligning to TRBD2. CDR3 length: 13 residues. V shed 4 bases, J shed 9 bases, and the junction held 4 bases outside the gene matches. Germline V gene sequence: CDR1 MNHEY, CDR2 SVGAGI. The CDR3 loop reads CASSLPSGAEQFF. The CDR3 DNA reads TGTGCCAGCAGTTTGCCTAGCGGGGCTGAGCAGTTCTTC.

This chain joins TRBV18 and TRBJ2-5, with a possible D match to TRBD1 (5 bases). Germline V gene sequence: CDR1 KGHSH, CDR2 LQKENI. The ends were cut back, 1 base at V and 5 bases at J, with 11 bases in the middle. The length of the CDR3 is 14 residues. The CDR3 DNA is TGTGCCAGCTCACCACGAGACAGTGGGGAGACCCAGTACTTC. This sequence encodes CASSPRDSGETQYF.

The table lists this clonotype with many counts. This chain joins TRBV4-1 and TRBJ2-2; D ambiguous. Per the germline V gene, CDR1 is MGHRA and CDR2 is YSYEKL. The CDR3 length is 16 residues. V was shortened by 0 bases and J by 2 bases, with 10 bases between the two germline ends. The CDR3 loop reads CASSQDRGRNTGELFF. CDR3 in DNA: TGCGCCAGCAGCCAAGATCGTGGCAGAAACACCGGGGAGCTGTTTTTT.

This clonotype has a count of ten or more. CDR3 loop: CASSGVGTRNSYEQYF. CDR3 nucleotide sequence: TGTGCCAGCAGTGGGGTCGGGACACGGAATTCCTACGAGCAGTACTTC. V is TRBV6-2 or TRBV6-3 and J is TRBJ2-7; tentatively, D is TRBD1 (6 bases). In germline, CDR1 is MNHEY, CDR2 SVGEGT. This CDR3 is 16 amino acids long. Trimming pared 5 bases from V and 1 base from J, leaving 18 bases between.

This clonotype has ten or more counts. J is TRBJ1-5 and V is TRBV11-2; D unclear. V was clipped by 1 base and J by 5 bases, with 6 bases between them. This CDR3 is built from 13 residues. Germline lookup yields CDR1 SGHAT and CDR2 FQNNGV. CDR3 bases: TGTGCCAGCAGCTTAGGCCGAGATCAGCCCCAGCATTTT. This codes for CASSLGRDQPQHF.

As concerns this clonotype: A much larger clone sits a single nucleotide away, making a read error possible. The genes are TRBV2 and TRBJ2-5; 8 nucleotides line up with TRBD1. From germline, CDR1 is SNHLY and CDR2 FYNNEI. The CDR3 totals 15 residues. V shed 7 bases and J 4 bases; nucleotides not matched to a gene: 11. The CDR3 DNA reads as TGTGCCAGCACCCTGGGACAGGCCCAACTAGAGACCCAGTACTTC. It specifies CASTLGQAQLETQYF.

This clonotype occurred many times. The chain recombines TRBV9 with TRBJ2-3; D is possibly TRBD2 (5 bases). There are 15 residues in the CDR3. Trimming stripped 0 bases from V and 6 bases from J, with 14 bases between. Germline-derived CDR1 and CDR2 are SGDLS and YYNGEE. The CDR3 nucleotides are TGTGCCAGCAGCGTAGACCAGCGGACCTGGGATACGCAGTATTTT. This codes for CASSVDQRTWDTQYF. The whole variable domain, filled in from reference TRBV9 and TRBJ2-3, reads DSGVTQTPKHLITATGQRVTLRCSPRSGDLSVYWYQQSLDQGLQFLIQYYNGEERAKGNILERFSAQQFPDLHSELNLSSLELGDSALYFCASSVDQRTWDTQYFGPGTRLTVL.

In this sample, this clonotype turned up many times. CDR3 protein: CASSQDLYREGETQYF. CDR3 bases: TGTGCCAGCAGCCAAGATCTCTACAGGGAAGGAGAGACCCAGTACTTC. The V gene is TRBV3-1, the J gene TRBJ2-5, with a tentative D call TRBD1 (6 bases). The germline V gene has CDR1 LGHDT and CDR2 YNNKEL (reference sequence). V lost 0 bases, J lost 4 bases, and 15 bases lay in between. The CDR3 spans 16 residues.

This chain uses TRBV28 with TRBJ2-7; D is perhaps TRBD2 (5 bases). In germline, CDR1 is MDHEN, CDR2 SYDVKM. The V end was cut by 8 bases, the J end by 1 base, with 18 bases between. This CDR3 comprises 15 residues. This CDR3 reads CASAEEASSSYEQYF. CDR3 nucleotides: TGTGCCAGCGCCGAAGAGGCTAGCAGTTCCTACGAGCAGTACTTC.

This clonotype was detected ten times or more. The chain recombines TRBV23-1 with TRBJ1-5, with 7 nucleotides matching TRBD1. TRBV23-1 belongs to the ORF category, with a function that is uncertain. This CDR3 is 17 amino acids long. J lost 3 bases, V lost 0 bases, and 8 bases had no gene match. Written as DNA, the CDR3 is TGCGCCAGCAGTCAATCTGAAAAAACAGGGGCCAATCAGCCCCAGCATTTT. This sequence encodes CASSQSEKTGANQPQHF.

The chain couples TRBV28 to TRBJ1-3, with 7 bases identical to TRBD1. This CDR3 has 15 residues. With V trimmed by 5 bases and J by 8 bases, 12 bases remained unmatched. Germline assignment: CDR1 MDHEN and CDR2 SYDVKM. CDR3 sequence: CASSLLYPQGHTIYF. CDR3 coding DNA: TGTGCCAGCAGTCTACTCTACCCACAGGGGCACACCATATATTTT.

This clonotype was observed many times. The chain carries TRBV11-2 and TRBJ2-2; D may be TRBD1 (5 bases). CDR3 size: 15 residues. Trimming cost V 7 bases and J 4 bases, with 16 bases left between them. Germline loops: CDR1 SGHAT, CDR2 FQNNGV. CDR3: CASTPGRVGTGELFF. The CDR3 DNA reads as TGTGCCAGCACCCCGGGCAGGGTGGGCACCGGGGAGCTGTTTTTT.